These 5 T cell receptor beta chains were sequenced from one sample in a study of blood T cell repertoires in COVID-19. Some clones are missing from TCRdb's copy, which holds only in-frame ones; the method was immunoSEQ multiplex PCR. Found here are about 29,000 clones, around 87% of them singletons; the top ten hold about 16%. Sequencing was done on a sample of peripheral blood. These receptors were collected from a man aged 80 or over with acute or convalescent COVID-19.

V is TRBV7-6 and J is TRBJ1-1, with D maybe TRBD1 (6 bases). Per the germline V gene, CDR1 is SGHVS and CDR2 is FNYEAQ. Trimming removed 2 bases from V and 1 base from J, with 11 bases in between. There are 15 residues in the CDR3. For the CDR3, the DNA is TGTGCCAGCAGCTTACATCAGGGACAGAACACTGAAGCTTTCTTT. Its protein is CASSLHQGQNTEAFF.

This chain connects TRBV28 to TRBJ2-7; D may be TRBD2 (6 bases). Germline assignment: CDR1 MDHEN and CDR2 SYDVKM. CDR3 size: 13 residues. Trimming took 4 bases from V and 12 from J, leaving 19 bases between them. The CDR3 spells CASSSNGWRGRYF. The CDR3 region has the DNA TGTGCCAGCAGTTCCAACGGATGGAGGGGTAGGTACTTC.

The chain recombines TRBV5-6 with TRBJ1-1, with no clear D. In germline, CDR1 is SGHDT, CDR2 YYEEEE. CDR3 length equals 16 residues. Trimming removed 0 bases from V and 1 base from J, with 13 bases in between. CDR3 nucleotides: TGTGCCAGCAGCTTGGCGTGGCCGGGAGAGAACACTGAAGCTTTCTTT. Amino acid sequence: CASSLAWPGENTEAFF.

This clone was observed once. The CDR3 region has the DNA TGTGCCAGCAGGCGGAGGGCGATTGCCTCCTACGAGCAGTACTTC. Translation gives CASRRRAIASYEQYF. The chain has TRBV27 and TRBJ2-7; D perhaps matches TRBD2 (6 bases). Germline-derived CDR1 and CDR2 are MNHEY and SMNVEV (reference sequence). Trimming took 6 bases from V and 0 from J, leaving 15 bases between them. This CDR3 has 15 residues.

The V and J genes are TRBV5-4 and TRBJ1-2; tentative D call: TRBD1 (5 bases). Germline lookup yields CDR1 SGHNT and CDR2 YYREEE (reference sequence). CDR3 length equals 13 residues. The V end was cut by 2 bases, the J end by 8 bases, with 13 bases between. The CDR3 sequence is CASSFLVAGGYTF. The CDR3 DNA is TGTGCCAGCAGCTTTTTGGTGGCAGGGGGCTACACCTTC. Filled out from reference TRBV5-4 and TRBJ1-2, the complete variable domain reads ETGVTQSPTHLIKTRGQQVTLRCSSQSGHNTVSWYQQALGQGPQFIFQYYREEENGRGNFPPRFSGLQFPNYSSELNVNALELDDSALYLCASSFLVAGGYTFGSGTRLTVV.